This T cell receptor (beta chain) was documented in a study of blood T cell repertoires in COVID-19. Study-level background: Italy, Spain and the United States were the sources of the convalescent and acute COVID-19 samples.

Those enrolled, adults aged roughly 18 to 95 years, came from 20 to 25 US areas. Clinical history as reported by participants underpinned cohort assignment. In the authors' methods: It was from reference gene primer amplification that nucleated cell counts were estimated. The method was immunoSEQ multiplex PCR; TCRdb's version includes in-frame clones alone and lacks a portion of them. Clonal size and the V and J genes are those of that table, whereas D and trimming came from the DNA. The sample has about 390,000 clones; about 87% are singletons. Source material: PBMCs or T cells enriched from blood (not recorded which). This receptor was taken from a woman between 50 and 59 years old who had recovered from COVID-19.

CDR3 bases: TGTGCCAGCATCCTTCGGACTAGCGGGGGGGTCTATACGCAGTATTTT. Translation: CASILRTSGGVYTQYF. The chain uses TRBV7-2 and TRBJ2-3, with TRBD2 identical over 15 bases. Trimming cost V 7 bases and J 7 bases; bases outside gene matches: 9. The germline gives CDR1 SGHTA, CDR2 FQGNSA. There are 16 residues in the CDR3.